Below, one TCR beta chain is given with its context. Its antigen is still unknown. One base away there is no much larger clone; base qualities are not given. The cysteine opens and the phenylalanine closes a CDR3 of 14 amino acids. Only the CDR3 part of the read is kept: 42 bases, read in frame from the first base. Looking up the germline V gene yields CDR1 MNHEY and CDR2 SVGAGI. V and J are truncated by 5 bases and 4 bases respectively, leaving an intervening sequence of 14 bases. In total, 630 or so healthy bone marrow donors made up the cohort. At the time of sampling, all cohort members were nominally healthy, though unrecorded immune exposures were likely present. The donor tested CMV seropositive, placing the donor among the approximately 290 seropositive members of the cohort. A peripheral blood sample was provided by each donor, and peripheral blood mononuclear cells were used for TCR beta sequencing. Genomic DNA extraction from the blood cell samples was performed with the Qiagen DNeasy Blood Extraction Kit.

The data were obtained in a study of cytomegalovirus exposure and HLA in healthy donors (dated by TCRdb to the late 2010s). Broadly, across the study: An earlier analysis of 587 of the donors reported 276 Gb of sequence data and 100 million to 120 million unique TCR beta sequences obtained from roughly 180 million T cells. The study profiled the T cell repertoires of approximately 700 subjects by immunosequencing and related them to cytomegalovirus serostatus. The genetic ancestry cluster associated with self-reported Caucasian donors included roughly four fifths of the 350 to 500 genotyped donors. A separate validation cohort of approximately 120 different subjects was used in addition to the roughly 670-subject first cohort. Rather than using new phenotypic data, the later analysis identified candidate immune exposures from TCR beta sequences and from how often those sequences occurred across donors. The study aimed to test whether signatures of past pathogen exposure could be identified by cataloging public T cell receptors. Donor age, sex, ethnicity and CMV serostatus were collected together with the repertoire data. A later genetic analysis took genome-wide SNP genotypes for about 55% of the roughly 700 donors and used that subset as a discovery cohort. An early release covering approximately 600 HLA-typed donors comprised roughly 300 gigabases of sequencing data and roughly 86 million unique TCR sequences. All discovery cohort repertoires had been generated using a single sequencing platform. HLA typing included class I and class II loci at four-digit resolution. To predict cytomegalovirus infection status, the study combined high-throughput TCR immunosequencing, statistical association of individual TCRs with disease status, and machine learning. Roughly five DR-DQ haplotypes were treated as single units for association and clustering because of strong linkage in the cohort. To decide whether each TCR beta V gene segment behaved as functional or pseudogenic, an earlier analysis of some 600 of the donors relied on high-throughput TCR beta sequencing. A later analysis re-examined previously published TCR beta repertoires from about 700 donors and added high-resolution HLA genotyping to investigate patterns of TCR occurrence. Typing coverage varied by locus: roughly 629-630 donors for A, B, C, DRB1 and DQB1; approximately 560 for DQA1; over 600 for DPA1; roughly 450 for DPB1. Among some 410 genotyped donors of the cohort, an average of approximately 220,000 unique TCR beta nucleotide sequences was sequenced per donor, of which approximately 18% were non-productive.

Library preparation was by the immunoSEQ multiplex PCR assay. For the multiplex PCR, a mixture combining 60 forward primers for TCR Vbeta segments and 13 reverse primers for TCR Jbeta segments was used. The CDR3 region of rearranged TCR beta genes was amplified from genomic DNA with a multiplex PCR assay. On the Illumina HiSeq System, the amplified TCR beta libraries were sequenced as 87-base-pair reads. On the authors' methods: A later analysis tallied around 87 million unique TCR beta chains across the 666 repertoires, and 10 million to 11 million of those chains were shared by two or more donors. Raw reads were error-corrected and collapsed into unique sequences with a nearest-neighbor algorithm that merged closely related sequences to remove PCR and sequencing errors. To assign V, D and J gene segments, CDR3 sequences were aligned to IMGT reference sequences. For a sequence to be retained, at least a six-nucleotide match to both a V gene segment and a J gene segment was required. Rearrangements were classified as productive when the CDR3 lacked stop codons and remained in frame with V and J, and all other rearrangements were classified as non-productive. Following IMGT convention, CDR3 was defined as the stretch from the second conserved V-encoded cysteine to the conserved J-encoded phenylalanine. The earlier analysis of 587 of the donors excluded sequences that lacked an unambiguous match to a single V gene segment. In an earlier analysis of some 590 of the donors, a V segment was called functional when productive rearrangements were above 56.7%, and segregating when the standard deviation between donors exceeded 5%. A statistical classification framework was built for diagnosing cytomegalovirus status from the catalog of TCR beta chain sequences. V and J gene assignment, in a later analysis, came from comparing TCR nucleotide sequences with IMGT/GENE-DB human TR gene sequences. The TCRdist pipeline was used in a later analysis to assign CDR3 sequences and most-parsimonious VDJ recombination scenarios. A later analysis defined each TCR beta chain by its CDR3 amino acid sequence plus V-gene family, and excluded reads lacking a unique V-gene family. A later analysis removed 592 highly shared, low-generation-probability nucleotide sequences to deal with suspected cross-contamination and a sequencing artifact. In a later analysis, a clonal expansion index was calculated for each public chain from normalized within-repertoire ranks of inferred template counts. In a later analysis, generation probabilities were computed with a VDJ recombination model fitted to out-of-frame rearrangements, and the resulting probabilities were checked against IGoR. A later analysis scored TCR-TCR, TCR-HLA and TCR-CMV co-occurrence with hypergeometric tests, applying a repertoire-size bias correction to TCR pairs. In a later analysis, false discovery rates were estimated by permuting HLA or CMV assignments 20 times. In a later analysis, co-occurring TCRs were grouped using DBSCAN, and TCRdist sequence similarity was added for clustering within HLA-allele-positive subsets. Repertoires with fewer than 30,000 or more than 120,000 public chains were left out of co-occurrence clustering, as were four to six repertoires with anomalous nucleotide sharing. TCRdb's version of the immuneACCESS table is confined to in-frame rearrangements and falls short of the full clone set. An unresolved V gene accounts for under half of the shortfall where checked; the remainder is of unknown origin. That table supplies the V and J calls and clone size; D and trimming were determined from the DNA. The sample table records roughly 180,000 clones; about four fifths of these occur just once. The ten top clones hold under 5% of the sample.

Results the study describes overall, beyond this receptor: A few of the identified cytomegalovirus-associated TCR beta chains were confirmed in vitro to be specific for cytomegalovirus antigens. Correlated functional status among segregating V segments might reflect linkage disequilibrium, but an unknown experimental factor could not be ruled out. A further reported finding was that TCR beta sequences accurately predicted the HLA-A and HLA-B alleles for most subjects in the first cohort. In an earlier analysis of 587 of the donors, most TCR beta V segments appeared in productive rearrangements about 87% or about 30% of the time, broadly matching IMGT annotations. In a later analysis, the rate of TCR association differed among HLA loci, with DRB1 alleles having the most associated TCRs and HLA-C alleles having the fewest. In the study, about 150 TCR beta chains were listed as associated with cytomegalovirus. Some IMGT-functional V segments, including TRBV6-2 and TRBV6-3, could not be told apart with the 87-base-pair reads, so those segments were excluded. Several of the top co-occurrence clusters appeared to be linked to parvovirus B19, influenza, CMV and Epstein-Barr virus, according to a later analysis. A cluster of highly shared sequence variants was judged likely to represent a technical artifact of the sequencing pipeline. The authors suggested that the approach could potentially be generalized to other disease states and immunological phenotypes. Cytomegalovirus status was reported to be diagnosed by the classifier with high specificity and sensitivity in both the original and validation cohorts. A later analysis found that HLA-associated TCR beta chains were more clonally expanded and had lower generation probabilities than equally common non-associated chains. Most TCR sequences were seen in very few donors, while some public TCRs were found in many individuals. In a later analysis, most CMV-associated TCR beta chains were found to appear HLA-restricted, with HLA associations seemingly driven largely by CMV exposure. Strong co-occurrence of HLA alleles, especially DR and DQ, made assigning TCR associations to individual alleles difficult. A later genetic analysis associated a missense DCLRE1C variant with V-gene and J-gene trimming of TCR beta chains, and an independent cohort replicated the association. Because HLA typing was unavailable for some donors at each locus, only the typed subset was used in association tests. CMV serostatus was the only immune exposure information available for the cohort. The cohort was sequenced for TCR beta chains only, and without alpha or paired-chain data the features that could be detected were limited. Specific HLA alleles were associated with 15,000 to 20,000 TCR beta sequences at a false discovery rate of 0.05 in a later analysis. The presence/absence analyses assumed that sequencing depth was roughly uniform across donors, and that assumption may not be true. In a later genetic analysis, fewer N-insertions in productive TCRs were reported among donors in an Asian-associated ancestry cluster than the roughly 670-donor mean. Because counts were too low, under 20 rarely observed V segments, including chromosome 9 orphons, were left out of the earlier analysis of approximately 580 of the donors.

Sequencing was carried out using PBMCs. The chain was built from TRBV6-5 and TRBJ1-1, and perhaps TRBD1 as D gene, on 5 matching bases. The receptor comes from a girl aged 5-17 years in good health and CMV-seropositive. CDR3 region: CASSTRQRGTEAFF. The DNA sequence is given as TGTGCCAGCAGTACTCGACAGAGAGGCACTGAAGCTTTCTTT.